A single sample is the source of the 8 T cell receptor beta chains below, sequenced in a study of post-analysis software for immune sequencing data. Study outcomes and limitations: About five TRBV segments appeared more often in patients than in controls, and TRBV5-6, TRBV5-1 and TRBV20-1 were among these.

Their antigen targets remain unknown. Researchers reported that TCR beta cDNA libraries carried unique molecular identifiers. Each CDR3 protein gets one entry after TCRdb re-called the PCR reads with MiXCR. The sample carries approximately 730,000 distinct CDR3 sequences, 40% to 55% recorded once. Sequencing was done on a sample of blood. The receptors originated from a girl aged 5 to 17 with multiple sclerosis.

This clonotype was detected only a few times. This chain joins TRBV6-5 and TRBJ2-4, with D perhaps TRBD1 (5 bases). This CDR3 is 16 amino acids long. Germline V gene data show CDR1 as MNHEY and CDR2 as SVGAGI. V gave up 6 bases and J gave up 0 bases, with 15 bases separating them. The CDR3: CASSHGQGLAKNIQYF. The CDR3 bases are TGTGCCAGCAGCCATGGGCAGGGCCTAGCCAAAAACATTCAGTACTTC.

J is TRBJ1-1 and V is TRBV28, with D possibly matching TRBD1 (6 bases). The CDR3 runs 17 residues. The V end lost 5 bases, the J end lost 0 bases, and 19 bases lay between the germline ends. Germline assignment: CDR1 MDHEN and CDR2 SYDVKM. CDR3: CASSPAYGQIMNTEAFF. The CDR3 DNA reads TGTGCCAGCAGTCCCGCGTATGGACAGATAATGAACACTGAAGCTTTCTTT.

Of note for this clonotype: Mismatch with germline at one junction end may stem from a read error. The chain has TRBV20-1 and TRBJ2-7; 7 positions agree with TRBD1. The CDR3 has 13 amino acids. Germline V lookup: CDR1 DFQATT, CDR2 SNEGSKA (reference sequence). The CDR3 DNA reads as TGCGGTGCCAGGGACAGCCGTTCCTACGAGCAGTACTTC. This codes for CGARDSRSYEQYF.

J is TRBJ2-2 and V is TRBV4-3; D might be TRBD2 (6 bases). This CDR3 is built from 16 residues. V gave up 5 bases and J gave up 4 bases, with 17 bases separating them. Per the germline V gene, CDR1 is LGHNA and CDR2 is YSLEER. The CDR3 nucleotides read TGCGCCAGCAGCGAATTCCAATTCGGGGGCACCGGGGAGCTGTTTTTT. It is translated as CASSEFQFGGTGELFF.

V usage is TRBV7-9 and J usage is TRBJ2-1, with D possibly matching TRBD2 (6 bases). This CDR3 contains 13 residues. CDR1 SEHNR and CDR2 FQNEAQ come from the germline V gene (reference sequence). V gave up 6 bases and J gave up 9 bases, with 15 bases separating them. The CDR3 loop reads CASRLDMGGEQFF. Written as DNA, the CDR3 is TGTGCCAGCAGACTCGACATGGGAGGTGAGCAGTTCTTC.

The V and J genes are TRBV13 and TRBJ2-7; 7 bases fit TRBD1. CDR1 is PRHDT and CDR2 is FYEKMQ in the germline V gene (reference sequence). V was pared by 4 bases and J by 5 bases, with 11 bases of the junction left unmatched. The CDR3 extends over 15 amino acids. CDR3 region: CASSSRATGTHEQYF. The DNA for the CDR3 is TGTGCCAGCAGCTCCAGGGCGACAGGGACCCACGAGCAGTACTTC.

This chain connects TRBV12-3 or TRBV12-4 to TRBJ1-1; 8 bases line up with TRBD1. The CDR3 length is 14 residues. V lost 6 bases, J lost 3 bases, and 6 bases stayed unmatched. CDR3 nucleotides: TGTGCCAGCAGCCAGGACAGGGCGGACACTGAAGCTTTCTTT. Translating gives CASSQDRADTEAFF.

V is TRBV30 and J is TRBJ2-7; TRBD1 aligns across 8 bases. Germline V CDR1 and CDR2: GTSNPN, SVGIG (reference sequence). This CDR3 is 11 amino acids long. The V segment lost 7 bases and the J segment 5 bases; nucleotides outside the gene matches: 4. The CDR3 region is CAYDRGHEQYF. For the CDR3, the DNA is TGTGCCTATGACAGGGGCCACGAGCAGTACTTC.